The rows below give T cell receptor beta chains drawn from one sample of a study of memory CD4+ T cells and cytomegalovirus serostatus. Profiled with immunoSEQ multiplex PCR; TCRdb holds only in-frame clones, not every one. The sample yields some 47,000 clones, just under 80% seen once. Sequenced sample: memory CD4+ T cells from blood. The origin of the receptors is an adult in good health and CMV-seronegative. The CDR3 runs from the conserved cysteine through the conserved F or W. The D gene is left open where the match is weak. A row's size may be missing; if present it is once, few, many or a size class.

D gene: .
clone size: .
J gene: TRBJ2-1
V gene: TRBV7-2
CDR3 protein: CASSLAPQGNEQFF
CDR3 DNA: TGTGCCAGCAGCTTAGCGCCCCAGGGGAATGAGCAGTTCTTC

D gene: .
clone size: few
J gene: TRBJ2-1
V gene: TRBV2
CDR3 protein: CASSESPGAGNEQFF
CDR3 DNA: TGTGCCAGCAGTGAATCACCGGGGGCGGGGAATGAGCAGTTCTTC

D gene: TRBD1
clone size: .
J gene: TRBJ1-2
V gene: TRBV5-6
CDR3 protein: CASSPGTGGRGYGYTF
CDR3 DNA: TGTGCCAGCAGCCCCGGGACAGGGGGACGTGGCTATGGCTACACCTTC

D gene: TRBD1
clone size: .
J gene: TRBJ2-1
V gene: TRBV10-1
CDR3 protein: CASRRTGGDEQFF
CDR3 DNA: TGCGCCAGCAGGCGGACAGGGGGGGATGAGCAGTTCTTC

D gene: TRBD1
clone size: .
J gene: TRBJ2-1
V gene: TRBV6-1
CDR3 protein: CASSERPGQGPYNEQFF
CDR3 DNA: TGTGCCAGCAGTGAACGGCCGGGACAGGGCCCCTACAATGAGCAGTTCTTC

D gene: .
clone size: once
J gene: TRBJ1-2
V gene: TRBV9
CDR3 protein: CASTPDVGWGGYTF
CDR3 DNA: TGTGCCAGCACCCCCGACGTGGGTTGGGGAGGCTACACCTTC

D gene: .
clone size: .
J gene: TRBJ1-5
V gene: TRBV2
CDR3 protein: CASSENAGDNQPQHF
CDR3 DNA: TGTGCCAGCAGTGAAAATGCAGGGGACAATCAGCCCCAGCATTTT

D gene: .
clone size: .
J gene: TRBJ1-2
V gene: TRBV5-8
CDR3 protein: CASSGIHVLDGYTF
CDR3 DNA: TGTGCCAGCAGCGGAATACATGTATTGGATGGCTACACCTTC

D gene: .
clone size: once
J gene: TRBJ1-5
V gene: TRBV6-5
CDR3 protein: CASSPGTRNQPQHF
CDR3 DNA: TGTGCCAGCAGTCCCGGGACAAGAAATCAGCCCCAGCATTTT

D gene: .
clone size: .
J gene: TRBJ1-2
V gene: TRBV7-9
CDR3 protein: CANKMGGHGGYTF
CDR3 DNA: TGTGCCAACAAGATGGGGGGCCACGGTGGCTACACCTTC

D gene: .
clone size: once
J gene: TRBJ2-3
V gene: TRBV9
CDR3 protein: CASSVSSLTDTQYF
CDR3 DNA: TGTGCCAGCAGCGTAAGTTCCCTTACAGATACGCAGTATTTT

D gene: .
clone size: few
J gene: TRBJ1-6
V gene: TRBV4-2
CDR3 protein: CASSRNPTQGNSPLHF
CDR3 DNA: TGTGCCAGCAGCCGTAATCCGACGCAGGGAAATTCACCCCTCCACTTT

D gene: TRBD2
clone size: .
J gene: TRBJ2-5
V gene: TRBV18
CDR3 protein: CASSPMAGGETQYF
CDR3 DNA: TGTGCCAGCTCACCGATGGCGGGGGGAGAGACCCAGTACTTC

D gene: TRBD1
clone size: few
J gene: TRBJ1-3
V gene: TRBV5-1
CDR3 protein: CASSPDAGGGGNTIYF
CDR3 DNA: TGCGCCAGCAGCCCGGACGCAGGGGGCGGTGGAAACACCATATATTTT

D gene: .
clone size: .
J gene: TRBJ2-7
V gene: TRBV2
CDR3 protein: CATIRGPFSYEQYF
CDR3 DNA: TGTGCCACTATACGGGGGCCGTTCTCCTACGAGCAGTACTTC

D gene: .
clone size: few
J gene: TRBJ1-4
V gene: TRBV28
CDR3 protein: CASSLFSTNEKLFF
CDR3 DNA: TGTGCCAGCAGTTTGTTTTCAACTAATGAAAAACTGTTTTTT